The T cell receptor (beta chain) described here comes from a study of blood T cells in healthy people across ages. Study observations and caveats: Considered underestimates were the diversity estimates obtained from one million T cells.

This CDR3 is built from 13 residues. Germline-derived CDR1 and CDR2 are MNHEY and SMNVEV (reference sequence). The junction had 6 bases not matched to a gene; V was cut back by 8 bases and J by 4 bases. With regard to this clonotype: The antigen is undetermined.

A second PCR, run for about 7 to 11 cycles, used a sample-barcoded 5' primer plus a J-beta primer mix. A single record per CDR3 protein comes from TCRdb applying MiXCR to the 5' RACE reads. The sample records roughly 800,000 distinct CDR3 sequences, 53% being singletons. This receptor was taken from a man older than 75 in good health. Sequencing was carried out using blood. The chain employs TRBV27 and TRBJ2-7; TRBD1 matches 9 bases. The CDR3, as DNA: TGTGCCAGCGGGCTGACAGGGGGGTACGAGCAGTACTTC. Its translation: CASGLTGGYEQYF.